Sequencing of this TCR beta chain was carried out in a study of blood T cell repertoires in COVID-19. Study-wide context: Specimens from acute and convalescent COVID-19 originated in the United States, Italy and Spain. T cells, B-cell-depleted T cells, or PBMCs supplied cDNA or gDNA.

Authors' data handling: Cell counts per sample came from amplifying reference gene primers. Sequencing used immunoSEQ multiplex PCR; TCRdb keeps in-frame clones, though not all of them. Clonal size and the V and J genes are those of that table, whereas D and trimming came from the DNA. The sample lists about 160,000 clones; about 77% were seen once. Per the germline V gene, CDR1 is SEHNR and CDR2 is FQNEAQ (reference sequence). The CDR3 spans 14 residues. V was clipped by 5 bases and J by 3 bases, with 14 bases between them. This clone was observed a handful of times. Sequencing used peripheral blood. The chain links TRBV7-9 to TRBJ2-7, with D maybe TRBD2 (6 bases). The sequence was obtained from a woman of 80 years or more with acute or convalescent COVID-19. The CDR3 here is CASSATWGGYEQYF. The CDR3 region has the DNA TGTGCCAGCAGCGCGACGTGGGGAGGCTACGAGCAGTACTTC. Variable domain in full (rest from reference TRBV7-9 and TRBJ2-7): DTGVSQNPRHKITKRGQNVTFRCDPISEHNRLYWYRQTLGQGPEFLTYFQNEAQLEKSRLLSDRFSAERPKGSFSTLEIQRTEQGDSAMYLCASSATWGGYEQYFGPGTRLTVT.